The 10 T cell receptor beta chains below were found in one sample sequenced in a study of response to subunit inactivated influenza vaccine. TCRdb called the RT-PCR reads again in MiXCR, with one record for every CDR3 protein. The data contain 860,000 or so distinct CDR3 sequences, 21% of them singletons. Here the sequenced sample was PBMCs from blood, taken 5 days after vaccination. Receptor source: a man between 50 and 59 years old who received an inactivated influenza vaccine.

V usage is TRBV20-1 and J usage is TRBJ2-2; no clear D. Trimming removed 3 bases from V and 2 bases from J, with 7 bases in between. The V gene's germline CDR1 is DFQATT and CDR2 SNEGSKA (reference sequence). The CDR3 spans 13 residues. DNA for the CDR3: TGCAGTGCTAGGCCCGGTAACACCGGGGAGCTGTTTTTT. It yields the protein CSARPGNTGELFF.

There are a few counts of this clonotype. This sequence joins TRBV29-1 and TRBJ1-4; possible D gene TRBD1, 6 bases. Trimming removed 7 bases from V and 6 bases from J, with 12 bases in between. Germline V lookup: CDR1 SQVTM, CDR2 ANQGSEA. The CDR3 has 12 amino acids. CDR3: CSAQEGDEKLFF. The CDR3 bases are TGCAGCGCCCAGGAGGGGGATGAAAAACTGTTTTTT.

The chain couples TRBV6-1 to TRBJ2-1, with TRBD2 matching 8 bases. Germline V gives CDR1 MNHNS, CDR2 SASEGT. This CDR3 spans 15 amino acids. The ends lost 5 bases at V and 3 bases at J; junction bases unmatched: 6. The CDR3 bases are TGTGCCAGCAGTCAGCGGGAGACCAACTACAATGAGCAGTTCTTC. This encodes CASSQRETNYNEQFF.

This rearrangement joins TRBV5-1 to TRBJ1-2; D might be TRBD1 (6 bases). V was shortened by 3 bases and J by 6 bases, with 12 bases between the two germline ends. The CDR3 is 13 amino acids. Germline CDR1 SGHRS, CDR2 YFSETQ. CDR3 residues: CASSSGGGHGYTF. CDR3 bases: TGCGCCAGCAGCTCCGGGGGGGGCCATGGCTACACCTTC.

The rearrangement uses TRBV4-2 and TRBJ2-3, with D perhaps matching TRBD1 or TRBD2 (6 bases each). V dropped 1 base and J dropped 2 bases, with 22 bases sitting between them. The CDR3 is 19 amino acids. Germline loops: CDR1 LGHNA, CDR2 YNFKEQ. CDR3 sequence (DNA): TGTGCCAGCAGCCAAGTAGTCGGGGGCTCACCCCTTCCCACAGATACGCAGTATTTT. The encoded protein is CASSQVVGGSPLPTDTQYF.

This clonotype has just a few counts. The V and J genes are TRBV5-1 and TRBJ2-1; 8 bases are shared with TRBD2. V was clipped by 1 base and J by 9 bases; unmatched bases: 9. The length of the CDR3 is 15 residues. Germline CDR1 is SGHRS and CDR2 is YFSETQ. The CDR3 loop is CASSLLETSDGEQFF. CDR3 bases: TGCGCCAGCAGCTTGCTCGAGACTAGCGACGGTGAGCAGTTCTTC.

The genes are TRBV29-1 and TRBJ1-2; D gene unclear. Germline loops: CDR1 SQVTM, CDR2 ANQGSEA. This CDR3 has 13 residues. V was trimmed by 0 bases and J by 4 bases, leaving 9 bases between them. The CDR3 protein is CSVEEYAVYGYTF. Here the CDR3 DNA reads TGCAGCGTTGAAGAGTATGCTGTCTATGGCTACACCTTC. The whole variable domain, filled in from reference TRBV29-1 and TRBJ1-2, reads SAVISQKPSRDICQRGTSLTIQCQVDSQVTMMFWYRQQPGQSLTLIATANQGSEATYESGFVIDKFPISRPNLTFSTLTVSNMSPEDSSIYLCSVEEYAVYGYTFGSGTRLTVV.

The chain combines TRBV12-3 or TRBV12-4 with TRBJ2-2, with D perhaps matching TRBD1 (6 bases). The CDR3 runs 16 residues. Trimming removed 3 bases at V and 4 bases at J, with 15 bases between. CDR3: CASSFGTGLSTGELFF. The DNA for the CDR3 is TGTGCCAGCAGTTTTGGTACAGGGCTGAGCACCGGGGAGCTGTTTTTT.

The chain uses TRBV29-1 and TRBJ2-1, with 8 bases lining up with TRBD2. V lost 6 bases and J lost 2; bases outside the gene matches: 6. CDR1 and CDR2 (germline): SQVTM, ANQGSEA. This CDR3 comprises 14 residues. CDR3 region: CSVGGAITYNEQFF. CDR3 nucleotides: TGCAGCGTCGGGGGGGCCATCACCTACAATGAGCAGTTCTTC.

J is TRBJ2-7 and V is TRBV11-1; 7 bases are a match to TRBD2. Losses at the gene ends were 5 bases for V and 5 bases for J; bases not matched to a gene: 24. CDR3 size: 19 residues. Germline V gives CDR1 SGHAT, CDR2 FQDESV (reference sequence). The CDR3 spells CASSRGLRSPGGSANEQYF. CDR3 nucleotide sequence: TGTGCCAGCAGCCGAGGATTACGTAGTCCCGGGGGGTCGGCTAACGAGCAGTACTTC. Variable domain in full (rest from reference TRBV11-1 and TRBJ2-7): EAEVAQSPRYKITEKSQAVAFWCDPISGHATLYWYRQILGQGPELLVQFQDESVVDDSQLPKDRFSAERLKGVDSTLKIQPAELGDSAMYLCASSRGLRSPGGSANEQYFGPGTRLTVT.